The clone carrying this TCR beta chain was recorded a few times. Its antigen is undetermined. With 0 bases clipped from V and 10 bases from J, the junction kept 6 bases outside the gene matches. The CDR3 has 15 amino acids. Germline V CDR1 and CDR2: DFQATT, SNEGSKA (reference sequence). TCRdb reprocessed the 5' RACE reads via MiXCR and lists one record per CDR3 protein. Of roughly 150,000 distinct CDR3 sequences listed, 30% to 40% are singletons. This sample is part of a study of CD8 T cells in ankylosing spondylitis. Study-wide points: Disease-associated clonotypes exhibited CD8+ identity and were relatively infrequent in peripheral blood.

The sequenced material came from synovial fluid, either unsorted or a sorted T cell fraction (not recorded which). The rearrangement joins TRBV20-1 to TRBJ2-3; 14 bases are a match to TRBD2. The receptor was isolated from a male donor with ankylosing spondylitis. The CDR3, as DNA: TGCAGTGCTAGAGAGGGGACTAGCGGGGGAAACTCGCAGTATTTT. This encodes CSAREGTSGGNSQYF.